These T cell receptor beta chains were read from a single sample in a study of post-analysis software for immune sequencing data. TCRdb re-called the PCR reads through MiXCR, storing one row per CDR3 protein. The table lists around 500,000 distinct CDR3 sequences, under 40% of them singletons. The sequencing input was blood. These receptors came from a girl younger than 18 with multiple sclerosis. Each CDR3 is given with its conserved first and last residue. A D gene is named only where the DNA matches it firmly. Clone size is shown for a subset of rows, as once, few, many or a class of expanded clone.

j_call	clone_size	d_call	v_call	cdr3_nt	cdr3_aa
TRBJ1-6	NA	TRBD1	TRBV2	TGTGCCAGCAGCGGCTCCGGGACAGGGGTATCACCCCTCCACTTT	CASSGSGTGVSPLHF
TRBJ2-4	NA	NA	TRBV5-1	TGCGCCAGCAGCTTGTGGGGCAGGGGAGACATTCAGTACTTC	CASSLWGRGDIQYF
TRBJ2-1	NA	NA	TRBV7-6	TGTGCCAGCAGCTCATGGACAGATGATGCCTACAATGAGCAGTTCTTC	CASSSWTDDAYNEQFF
TRBJ2-5	few	TRBD2	TRBV27	TGTGCCAGCAGTACCAGGACTAGCGGGGGGCCCGGGACCCAGTACTTC	CASSTRTSGGPGTQYF
TRBJ1-2	NA	TRBD1	TRBV7-2	TGTGCCAGCAGCTTAACCGGGACAGCCAACTATGGCTACACCTTC	CASSLTGTANYGYTF
TRBJ2-7	many	NA	TRBV10-1	TGCGCCAGCAGGCCCTACGAGCAGTACTTC	CASRPYEQYF
TRBJ1-4	few	NA	TRBV20-1	TGCAGTGGTTACAAACTGACAACTAATGAAAAACTGTTTTTT	CSGYKLTTNEKLFF
TRBJ2-5	NA	TRBD2	TRBV4-1	TGCGCCAGCAGCCAGAGGGTGGGGGGAGGGCAAGAGGCCCAGTACTTC	CASSQRVGGGQEAQYF
TRBJ2-1	few	NA	TRBV20-1	TGCAGTGTAAGGGACATAACCCATGAGCAGTTCTTC	CSVRDITHEQFF
TRBJ2-7	NA	TRBD2	TRBV24-1	TGTGCCACCAGTGATTCCGGACTAGCGGGGGGGCGCTACGAGCAGTACTTC	CATSDSGLAGGRYEQYF
TRBJ2-4	NA	NA	TRBV12-3/TRBV12-4	TGTGCCAGCAGTTTCGGTCCCGTTCGGGGTAAAAACATTCAGTACTTC	CASSFGPVRGKNIQYF
TRBJ2-6	few	NA	TRBV20-1	TGCAGTGCTAGACCCGTTGGGGGCCAAAATACTGGGGCCAACGTCCTGACTTTC	CSARPVGGQNTGANVLTF
TRBJ1-2	few	TRBD1	TRBV6-5	TGTGCCAGCAGTTTCGGACAGGGCGGTGTCTATGGCTACACCTTC	CASSFGQGGVYGYTF
TRBJ2-7	NA	TRBD1	TRBV9	TGTGCCAGCAGTTACAACAGGGGGCTTCTATCCTCCTACGAGCAGTACTTC	CASSYNRGLLSSYEQYF